The clone carrying this TCR beta chain occurred many times. What it binds is not known. This specimen comes from a study of T cells in Graves' hyperthyroidism and ophthalmopathy. As for the study in general: Prior to any treatment, at the point of initial diagnosis, peripheral blood was collected. Findings and caveats of the study: Within blood appeared most thyroid clonotypes that had expanded above 0.001.

The CDR3 runs 14 residues. The V end was cut by 2 bases, the J end by 6 bases, with 14 bases between. Germline V gene data show CDR1 as MNHEY and CDR2 as SMNVEV (reference sequence). RNA transcripts were the template for amplifying TCR beta CDR3 regions. An initial round of RT-PCR targeting the TCR CDR3 relied on the HTBI primer set. Each CDR3 protein is one row after TCRdb ran MiXCR on the multiplex PCR reads. In the table there are about 300,000 distinct CDR3 sequences, roughly 15% of which are singletons. Hyperthyroidism was newly diagnosed in patients aged 18 to 65 (duration under 2 months). The specimen sequenced was blood. The sequence was obtained from a woman in her 40s with Graves' hyperthyroidism. J is TRBJ2-7 and V is TRBV27, with D perhaps matching TRBD1 (5 bases). The CDR3 protein is CASSLISGSGEQYF. The CDR3 DNA reads TGTGCCAGCAGTTTAATTTCAGGGTCAGGCGAGCAGTACTTC.